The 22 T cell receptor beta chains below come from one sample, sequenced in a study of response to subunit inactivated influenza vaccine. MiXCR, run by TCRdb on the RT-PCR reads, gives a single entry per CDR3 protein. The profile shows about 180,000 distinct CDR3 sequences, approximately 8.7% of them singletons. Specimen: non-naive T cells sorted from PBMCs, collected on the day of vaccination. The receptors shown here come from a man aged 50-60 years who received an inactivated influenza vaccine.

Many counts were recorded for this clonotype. CDR3 protein: CASGGRNYGYTF. The CDR3 bases are TGTGCCAGCGGTGGCAGAAACTATGGCTACACCTTC. The V and J genes are TRBV27 and TRBJ1-2, with D uncertain. The germline gives CDR1 MNHEY, CDR2 SMNVEV (reference sequence). Trimming cost V 8 bases and J 2 bases, with 9 bases left between them. The CDR3 consists of 12 residues.

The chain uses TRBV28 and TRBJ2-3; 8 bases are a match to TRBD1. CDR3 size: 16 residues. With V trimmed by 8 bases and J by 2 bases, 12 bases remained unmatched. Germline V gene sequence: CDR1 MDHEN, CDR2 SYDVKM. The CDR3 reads CASLPDGTGPTDTQYF. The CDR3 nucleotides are TGTGCCAGCTTACCCGACGGGACAGGCCCCACAGATACGCAGTATTTT. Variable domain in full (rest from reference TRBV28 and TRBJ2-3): DVKVTQSSRYLVKRTGEKVFLECVQDMDHENMFWYRQDPGLGLRLIYFSYDVKMKEKGDIPEGYSVSREKKERFSLILESASTNQTSMYLCASLPDGTGPTDTQYFGPGTRLTVL.

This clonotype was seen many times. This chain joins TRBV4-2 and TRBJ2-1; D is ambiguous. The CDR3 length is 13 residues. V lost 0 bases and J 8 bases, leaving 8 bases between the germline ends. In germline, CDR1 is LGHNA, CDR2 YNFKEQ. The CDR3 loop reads CASSQDRQYEQFF. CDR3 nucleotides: TGTGCCAGCAGCCAAGATCGGCAGTATGAGCAGTTCTTC.

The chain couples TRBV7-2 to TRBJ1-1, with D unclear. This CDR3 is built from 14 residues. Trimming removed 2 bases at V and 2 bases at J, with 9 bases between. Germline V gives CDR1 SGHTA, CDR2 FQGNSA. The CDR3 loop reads CASSLSGTNTEAFF. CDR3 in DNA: TGTGCCAGCAGCTTATCGGGCACCAACACTGAAGCTTTCTTT.

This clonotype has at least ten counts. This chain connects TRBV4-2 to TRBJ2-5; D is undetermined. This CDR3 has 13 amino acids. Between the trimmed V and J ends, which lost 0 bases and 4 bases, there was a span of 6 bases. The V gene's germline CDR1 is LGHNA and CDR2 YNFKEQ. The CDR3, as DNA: TGTGCCAGCAGCCAAGAGTGGGGAGAGACCCAGTACTTC. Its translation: CASSQEWGETQYF.

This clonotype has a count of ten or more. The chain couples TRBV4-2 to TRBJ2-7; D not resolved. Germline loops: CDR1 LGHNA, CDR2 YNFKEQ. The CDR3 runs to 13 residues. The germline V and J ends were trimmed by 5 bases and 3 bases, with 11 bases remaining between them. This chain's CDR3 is CASSFPGDYEQYF. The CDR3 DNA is TGTGCCAGCAGCTTCCCAGGAGACTACGAGCAGTACTTC.

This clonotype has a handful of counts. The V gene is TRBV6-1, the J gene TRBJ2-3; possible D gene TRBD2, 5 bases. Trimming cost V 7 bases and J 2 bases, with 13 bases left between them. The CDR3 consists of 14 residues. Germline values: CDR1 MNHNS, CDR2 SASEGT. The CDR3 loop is CASTPQAATDTQYF. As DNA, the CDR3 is TGTGCCAGCACTCCCCAAGCGGCCACAGATACGCAGTATTTT.

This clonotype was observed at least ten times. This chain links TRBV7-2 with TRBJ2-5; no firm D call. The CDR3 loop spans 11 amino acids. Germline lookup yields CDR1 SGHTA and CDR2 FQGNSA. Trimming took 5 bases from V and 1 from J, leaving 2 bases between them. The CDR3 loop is CASSAQETQYF. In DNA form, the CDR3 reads TGTGCCAGCAGCGCCCAAGAGACCCAGTACTTC. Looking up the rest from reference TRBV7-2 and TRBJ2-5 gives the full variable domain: GAGVSQSPSNKVTEKGKDVELRCDPISGHTALYWYRQSLGQGLEFLIYFQGNSAPDKSGLPSDRFSAERTGGSVSTLTIQRTQQEDSAVYLCASSAQETQYFGPGTRLLVL.

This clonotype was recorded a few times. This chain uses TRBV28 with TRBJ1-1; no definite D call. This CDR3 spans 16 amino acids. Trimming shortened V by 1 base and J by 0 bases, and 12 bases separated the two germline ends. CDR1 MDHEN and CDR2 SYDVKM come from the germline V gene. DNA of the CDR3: TGTGCCAGCAGTTTATTGGGCGCAGTCATGAACACTGAAGCTTTCTTT. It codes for CASSLLGAVMNTEAFF.

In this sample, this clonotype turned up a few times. The CDR3 reads CATSSSFWGELFF. CDR3 DNA sequence: TGTGCCACCAGCAGTTCCTTTTGGGGGGAGCTGTTTTTT. The chain has TRBV15 and TRBJ2-2, with D uncertain. Germline lookup yields CDR1 LNHNV and CDR2 YYDKDF (reference sequence). V gave up 3 bases and J gave up 8 bases, with 10 bases separating them. The CDR3 totals 13 residues.

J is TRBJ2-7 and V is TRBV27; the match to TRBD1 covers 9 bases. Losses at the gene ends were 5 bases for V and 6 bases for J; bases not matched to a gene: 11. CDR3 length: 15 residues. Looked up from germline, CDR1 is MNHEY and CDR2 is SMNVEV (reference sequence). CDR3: CASSKHGGTGSEQYF. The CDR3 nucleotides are TGTGCCAGCAGTAAGCACGGAGGGACAGGGTCCGAGCAGTACTTC.

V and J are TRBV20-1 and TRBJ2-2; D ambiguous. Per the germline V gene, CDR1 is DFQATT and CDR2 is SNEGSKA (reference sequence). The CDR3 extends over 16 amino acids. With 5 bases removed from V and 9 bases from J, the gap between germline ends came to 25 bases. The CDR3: CSAPSPTSRLARELFF. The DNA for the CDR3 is TGCAGTGCTCCCTCTCCGACGAGTAGATTAGCCCGGGAGCTGTTTTTT.

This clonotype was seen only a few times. CDR3 protein: CSATSGGGLFLNQPQHF. The CDR3 DNA sequence: TGCAGTGCCACCTCGGGCGGGGGCCTTTTCTTGAATCAGCCCCAGCATTTT. This sequence joins TRBV20-1 and TRBJ1-5; maybe TRBD1 (6 bases). The CDR3 is made up of 17 amino acids. Between the trimmed V and J ends, which lost 6 bases and 4 bases, there was a span of 25 bases. Germline V gene sequence: CDR1 DFQATT, CDR2 SNEGSKA (reference sequence).

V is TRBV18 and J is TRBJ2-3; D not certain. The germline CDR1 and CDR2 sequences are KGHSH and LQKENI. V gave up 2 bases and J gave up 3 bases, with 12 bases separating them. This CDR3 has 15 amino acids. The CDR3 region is CASSPRPERTDTQYF. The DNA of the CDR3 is TGTGCCAGCTCACCAAGACCGGAAAGGACAGATACGCAGTATTTT.

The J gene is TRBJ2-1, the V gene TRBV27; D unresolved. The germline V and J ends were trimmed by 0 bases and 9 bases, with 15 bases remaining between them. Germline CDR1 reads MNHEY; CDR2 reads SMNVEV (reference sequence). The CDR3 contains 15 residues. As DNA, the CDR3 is TGTGCCAGCAGTTTATCGAGCCCCCCCGGCCCTGAGCAGTTCTTC. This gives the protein CASSLSSPPGPEQFF.

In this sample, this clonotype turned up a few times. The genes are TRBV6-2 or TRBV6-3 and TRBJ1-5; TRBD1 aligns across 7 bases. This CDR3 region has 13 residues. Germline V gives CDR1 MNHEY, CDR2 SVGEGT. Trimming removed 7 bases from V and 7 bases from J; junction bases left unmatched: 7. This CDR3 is CASTTGEGQPQHF. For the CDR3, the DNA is TGTGCCAGCACCACAGGGGAAGGGCAGCCCCAGCATTTT.

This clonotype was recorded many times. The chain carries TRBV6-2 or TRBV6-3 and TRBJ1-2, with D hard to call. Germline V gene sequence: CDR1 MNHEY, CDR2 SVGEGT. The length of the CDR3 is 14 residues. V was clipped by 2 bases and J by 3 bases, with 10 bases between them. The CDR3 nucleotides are TGTGCCAGCAGTTACGCGACCTTTGACTATGGCTACACCTTC. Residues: CASSYATFDYGYTF.

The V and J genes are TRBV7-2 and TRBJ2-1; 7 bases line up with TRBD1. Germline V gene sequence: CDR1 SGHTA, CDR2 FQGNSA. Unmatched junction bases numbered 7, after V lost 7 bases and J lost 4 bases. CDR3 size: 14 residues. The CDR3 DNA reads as TGTGCCAGCAACCTGGACAGGCAGTACAATGAGCAGTTCTTC. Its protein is CASNLDRQYNEQFF. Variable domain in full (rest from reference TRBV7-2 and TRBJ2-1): GAGVSQSPSNKVTEKGKDVELRCDPISGHTALYWYRQSLGQGLEFLIYFQGNSAPDKSGLPSDRFSAERTGGSVSTLTIQRTQQEDSAVYLCASNLDRQYNEQFFGPGTRLTVL.

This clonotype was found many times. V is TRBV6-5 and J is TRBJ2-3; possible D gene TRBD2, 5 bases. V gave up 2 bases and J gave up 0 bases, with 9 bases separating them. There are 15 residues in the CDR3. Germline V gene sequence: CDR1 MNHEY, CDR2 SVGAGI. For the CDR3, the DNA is TGTGCCAGCAGTTACAGTAGCGTAAGCACAGATACGCAGTATTTT. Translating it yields CASSYSSVSTDTQYF.

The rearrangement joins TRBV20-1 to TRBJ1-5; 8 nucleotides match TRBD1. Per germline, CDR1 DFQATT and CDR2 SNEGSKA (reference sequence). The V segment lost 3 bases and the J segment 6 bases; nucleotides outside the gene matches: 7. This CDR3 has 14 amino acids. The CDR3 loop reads CSARTTGAGQPQHF. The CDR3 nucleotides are TGCAGTGCTAGGACGACAGGGGCGGGTCAGCCCCAGCATTTT.

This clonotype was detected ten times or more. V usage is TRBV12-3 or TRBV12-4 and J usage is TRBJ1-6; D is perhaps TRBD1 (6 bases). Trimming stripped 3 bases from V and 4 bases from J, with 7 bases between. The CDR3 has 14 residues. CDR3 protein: CASSLGHYNSPLHF. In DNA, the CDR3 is TGTGCCAGCAGTTTGGGACATTATAATTCACCCCTCCACTTT.

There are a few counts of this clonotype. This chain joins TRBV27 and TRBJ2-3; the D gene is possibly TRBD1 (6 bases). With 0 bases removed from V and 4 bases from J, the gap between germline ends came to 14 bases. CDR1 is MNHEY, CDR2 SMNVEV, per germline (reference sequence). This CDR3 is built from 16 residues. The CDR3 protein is CASSLSYQGYADTQYF. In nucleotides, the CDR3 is TGTGCCAGCAGTTTATCTTATCAGGGGTACGCAGATACGCAGTATTTT.